The TCR beta chain described here comes from a study of blood T cell repertoires in COVID-19 (dated by TCRdb to the early 2020s). About the investigation overall: Samples covering the acute and convalescent phases of COVID-19 were provided by collaborators in the United States, Italy and Spain. The material from the prospective study consisted of cDNA or gDNA derived from T cells, B-cell-depleted T cells, or PBMCs. The dataset comprised deeply sampled blood TCRbeta repertoires from subjects exposed to, actively infected with, or recovered from COVID-19. The repertoires were released in a freely available public database intended as a resource for research on the immune response to SARS-CoV-2. Samples came from the ongoing ImmuneRACE study (first 160 participants) plus 1,254 subjects from 6 global collaborators. Sample metadata almost always included a de-identified subject ID, COVID-19 status, age in years and sex. Where available, HLA class I and class II types were taken from metadata supplied by the sample provider and were not determined by assay-based typing.

Comments on this clone: Its target antigen remains unknown. One base away there is no much larger clone; base qualities are not given.

The full study reports these points: Clinical and demographic metadata were provided uncurated, with the amount varying by source and participant.

The immunoSEQ Assay, a bias-controlled multiplex PCR, was used to amplify TCRbeta CDR3 regions from genomic DNA. As for the original processing: Within the assay, amplification of reference gene primers was used to estimate how many nucleated cells each sample contained. To quantify the absolute abundance of each unique TCRbeta CDR3 rearrangement, sequence reads were collapsed and filtered. For each sample, productive Simpson clonality was calculated as the square root of Simpson's diversity index over productive rearrangements. Entries here come from immuneACCESS through TCRdb and include only in-frame sequences with V and J called. Some clones fail to appear in such tables; in the studies checked, an unresolved V gene covers under half of the shortfall, and the cause of the remainder is unknown. V, J and clone size are taken as reported in that table, and D and trimming were inferred from the DNA itself. Here the sample has some 160,000 clones; 88% occur a single time. Approximately 2.1% of the sample belongs to the ten largest clones.

Ends trimmed: V by 0 bases, J by 6 bases; bases unmatched to a gene: 13. Measured from the cysteine to the phenylalanine, the CDR3 is 17 residues long. Just CDR3 DNA is preserved here, 51 bases in frame from base 1. CDR1 and CDR2, per the germline V gene (reference sequence), are LGHDT and YNNKEL. A second Seattle source provided samples from volunteer blood donors who had recovered from COVID-19. Whole blood was collected in K2EDTA tubes by collaborating institutions according to the institutions' own protocols. For TCRbeta analysis, collaborators shipped samples as frozen whole blood, isolated PBMCs, or DNA extracted from either of those sample types.

Sample: peripheral blood. Recombination joined TRBV3-1 (or the pseudogene TRBV3-2) with TRBJ1-2; the junction holds 7 bases that match TRBD1. The receptor comes from a man aged 45-60 years who had recovered from COVID-19. CDR3 reads: CASSQDIGGGRGNGYTF. The bases are TGTGCCAGCAGCCAAGATATAGGCGGAGGCAGGGGGAATGGCTACACCTTC.